Below, 12 T cell receptor beta chains from the same sample are listed, as sequenced in a study of T cells in narcolepsy. Some clones are missing from TCRdb's copy, which holds only in-frame ones; the method was immunoSEQ multiplex PCR. The table has fewer than 40,000 clones, 81% seen once. The sequenced sample was memory (CD45RA-) CD4+ T cells from blood. The receptor set was obtained from a human donor in good health.

This clone was seen only a few times. The gene calls are TRBV19 and TRBJ2-7, with TRBD2 matching over 8 bases. This CDR3 comprises 18 residues. Germline-derived CDR1 and CDR2 are LNHDA and SQIVND (reference sequence). V lost 6 bases to trimming and J lost 3 bases; unmatched junction nucleotides: 19. CDR3 bases: TGTGCCAGTAGAAAAGCGGGAGTCGGTGGGAGAGGGGGCTACGAGCAGTACTTC. It encodes CASRKAGVGGRGGYEQYF.

This chain connects TRBV11-2 to TRBJ2-4; possibly TRBD2 for D (6 bases). The V gene lost 0 bases and the J gene lost 9 bases, with 6 bases spanning the gap. This CDR3 is built from 12 residues. CDR1 SGHAT and CDR2 FQNNGV come from the germline V gene. CDR3 in DNA: TGTGCCAGCAGCTTAGAGGAGGGCATTCAGTACTTC. Residues: CASSLEEGIQYF.

The V gene is TRBV4-2, the J gene TRBJ1-2; 9 bases agree with TRBD1. Trimming took 0 bases from V and 1 from J; bases not matched to a gene: 3. This CDR3 has 16 residues. CDR1 and CDR2 from the germline V gene are LGHNA and YNFKEQ. CDR3 in amino acids: CASSQEAGQGNYGYTF. Written as DNA, the CDR3 is TGTGCCAGCAGCCAAGAAGCGGGACAGGGTAACTATGGCTACACCTTC.

The J gene is TRBJ1-2, the V gene TRBV19; possible D gene TRBD1, 5 bases. Germline V gene sequence: CDR1 LNHDA, CDR2 SQIVND (reference sequence). V was trimmed by 4 bases and J by 2 bases, leaving 14 bases between them. The CDR3 has 15 residues. Written as DNA, the CDR3 is TGTGCCAGTAGTACGCGTTATCGGGACAACTATGGCTACACCTTC. Translated: CASSTRYRDNYGYTF.

This chain links TRBV19 with TRBJ2-6; TRBD1 is a possible D gene (5 bases). Trimming cost V 6 bases and J 0 bases, with 15 bases left between them. This CDR3 contains 17 residues. CDR1 LNHDA and CDR2 SQIVND come from the germline V gene (reference sequence). Here the CDR3 reads CASRNGRVISGANVLTF. The CDR3 DNA reads TGTGCCAGTAGAAATGGCAGGGTAATCTCTGGGGCCAACGTCCTGACTTTC.

The chain carries TRBV7-2 and TRBJ2-7; D call uncertain. The CDR3 is 12 residues long. V shed 7 bases and J shed 9 bases, with 16 bases lying between them. Per germline, CDR1 SGHTA and CDR2 FQGNSA. The CDR3 region has the DNA TGTGCCAGCACCACATATGCGACTGGGCAGTACTTC. Its protein is CASTTYATGQYF. Based on the CDR3 plus reference TRBV7-2 and TRBJ2-7, the full variable domain is GAGVSQSPSNKVTEKGKDVELRCDPISGHTALYWYRQSLGQGLEFLIYFQGNSAPDKSGLPSDRFSAERTGGSVSTLTIQRTQQEDSAVYLCASTTYATGQYFGPGTRLTVT.

The V and J genes are TRBV19 and TRBJ2-5, with TRBD1 matching over 8 bases. CDR3 size: 15 residues. V lost 4 bases and J lost 0; bases outside the gene matches: 4. CDR1 LNHDA and CDR2 SQIVND come from the germline V gene (reference sequence). The CDR3 protein is CASSRDRTNQETQYF. Written as DNA, the CDR3 is TGTGCCAGTAGTAGGGACAGGACAAACCAAGAGACCCAGTACTTC.

This clone has just one count. The chain has TRBV14 and TRBJ1-5, with a possible D match to TRBD1 (6 bases). Germline V gene sequence: CDR1 SGHDN, CDR2 FVKESK. This CDR3 spans 13 amino acids. Trimming stripped 4 bases from V and 7 bases from J, with 11 bases between. The chain's CDR3 is CASSPTGWQPQHF. The CDR3 coding sequence is TGTGCCAGCAGCCCCACAGGGTGGCAGCCCCAGCATTTT.

This clone turned up a few times. This chain connects TRBV6-5 to TRBJ2-7; perhaps TRBD1 as D (5 bases). In germline, CDR1 is MNHEY, CDR2 SVGAGI. V was shortened by 10 bases and J by 6 bases, with 19 bases between the two germline ends. The CDR3 sequence is 13 residues long. The CDR3 loop is CATQGAQLSEQYF. The CDR3 coding sequence is TGTGCCACCCAAGGGGCGCAGCTCAGCGAGCAGTACTTC.

The J gene is TRBJ1-2, the V gene TRBV5-8; D unclear. Germline values: CDR1 SGHTS, CDR2 YDEGEE. V was trimmed by 6 bases and J by 4 bases, leaving 10 bases between them. This CDR3 contains 12 residues. CDR3: CASNVQSYGYTF. CDR3 nucleotides: TGTGCCAGCAATGTTCAAAGCTATGGCTACACCTTC.

The V and J genes are TRBV7-9 and TRBJ2-2; TRBD2 aligns across 10 bases. CDR1 is SEHNR, CDR2 FQNEAQ, per germline (reference sequence). The V and J ends lost 4 bases and 9 bases, in that order; junction bases with no gene match: 5. The CDR3 covers 14 residues. CDR3 in amino acids: CASSSQRGGRELFF. The CDR3 DNA is TGTGCCAGCAGCTCCCAGCGGGGGGGCCGGGAGCTGTTTTTT.

The CDR3 protein is CASSERQGKQYF. Written as DNA, the CDR3 is TGTGCCAGCAGTGAGAGACAGGGGAAGCAGTACTTC. V is TRBV6-1 and J is TRBJ2-7; 8 positions match TRBD1. CDR1 and CDR2 (germline): MNHNS, SASEGT. V lost 3 bases and J lost 8; bases outside the gene matches: 3. This CDR3 region has 12 residues.